The 27 T cell receptor beta chains given below trace back to one sample, sequenced in a study of T-cell memory formation after mild COVID-19 (dated by TCRdb to the early 2020s). The library was obtained by 5' RACE. Sequencing used an Illumina NovaSeq 6000. TCRdb reran the public reads through fastp at Q25 and MiXCR, keeping productive beta chains. Each CDR3 protein gets just one entry, which takes the most common genes and DNA from the rows behind it. Here the sample has hundreds of thousands of distinct CDR3 sequences; 25% to 30% occur a single time. Clones ranked in the top ten supply about 14% of the sample. Material for sequencing was PBMCs or a T cell subset sorted from them (not recorded which). The receptor source for this set is an adult woman who had mild COVID-19 (a few samples of this study predate the infection). The sample titles of this study are shuffled in the database, so cell type and time point are left out; the donor was told from shared clones.

The chain uses TRBV2 and TRBJ2-7, with 7 bases lining up with TRBD1. This CDR3 contains 15 residues. CDR1 and CDR2 (germline): SNHLY, FYNNEI. In DNA form, the CDR3 reads TGTGCGAGCCAGTTCTCCCGGGACAGCAACTACGAGCAGTACTTC. Translation gives CASQFSRDSNYEQYF.

The CDR3 loop reads CASSPRGIVTDTQYF. In DNA, the CDR3 is TGTGCCAGCAGTCCCAGGGGGATAGTCACAGATACGCAGTATTTT. The chain recombines TRBV27 with TRBJ2-3, with 7 nucleotides matching TRBD1. V trimming: 5 bases; J trimming: 2 bases; junction bases outside the gene matches: 7. Per the germline V gene, CDR1 is MNHEY and CDR2 is SMNVEV (reference sequence). This CDR3 has 15 residues.

This clonotype was observed a handful of times. V gene TRBV20-1 combines with J gene TRBJ2-7; D perhaps matches TRBD1 (6 bases). The CDR3 totals 14 residues. Trimming pared 6 bases from V and 3 bases from J, leaving 18 bases between. Germline loops: CDR1 DFQATT, CDR2 SNEGSKA (reference sequence). In DNA form, the CDR3 reads TGCAGTGCCACGGACAGCCTAACCATCTACGAGCAGTACTTC. It specifies CSATDSLTIYEQYF.

The sample holds a few counts of this clonotype. This rearrangement joins TRBV12-3 or TRBV12-4 to TRBJ1-4; tentatively, D is TRBD1 (5 bases). V lost 2 bases to trimming and J lost 8 bases, with 12 bases between them. The CDR3 loop spans 14 amino acids. CDR3 sequence reads: CASSLQGFREKLFF. The CDR3 nucleotides read TGTGCCAGCAGTTTACAGGGCTTCCGGGAAAAACTGTTTTTT.

The table lists this clonotype with a count of one. The rearrangement joins TRBV5-6 to TRBJ1-6, with a possible D match to TRBD1 (6 bases). Per the germline V gene, CDR1 is SGHDT and CDR2 is YYEEEE. Trimming cost V 3 bases and J 7 bases, with 11 bases left between them. This CDR3 is built from 14 residues. In nucleotides, the CDR3 is TGTGCCAGCAGCTCGGACAGCCGAAATTCACCCCTCCACTTT. This codes for CASSSDSRNSPLHF.

There are a few counts of this clonotype. The CDR3 reads CSASTFGRIYEQYF. CDR3 DNA sequence: TGCAGCGCATCGACATTTGGACGGATCTACGAGCAGTACTTC. J is TRBJ2-7 and V is TRBV29-1; D ambiguous. From germline, CDR1 is SQVTM and CDR2 ANQGSEA. Trimming took off 7 bases at V and 3 bases at J, with 19 bases between the two ends. The CDR3 consists of 14 residues.

The genes are TRBV5-1 and TRBJ2-3, with D uncertain. The germline V and J ends were trimmed by 5 bases and 0 bases, with 10 bases remaining between them. The CDR3 length is 14 residues. Germline V gene lookup returns CDR1 SGHRS and CDR2 YFSETQ. In DNA form, the CDR3 reads TGCGCCAGCAGTCCGATGCTTAGCACAGATACGCAGTATTTT. This encodes CASSPMLSTDTQYF.

The chain couples TRBV15 to TRBJ2-1; D gene unclear. The CDR3 is 14 amino acids. The V gene lost 5 bases and the J gene lost 6 bases, with 14 bases spanning the gap. Germline V lookup: CDR1 LNHNV, CDR2 YYDKDF (reference sequence). This CDR3 reads CATSVNRLPNEQFF. The CDR3 nucleotides read TGTGCCACCAGCGTAAATCGACTGCCCAATGAGCAGTTCTTC.

This clonotype was detected a few times. CDR3 sequence (DNA): TGTGCCAGCAGCCATCCTAACGCGGGTATTGCCGGGGAGCTGTTTTTT. This translates into CASSHPNAGIAGELFF. The chain employs TRBV5-6 and TRBJ2-2; tentative D call: TRBD2 (5 bases). V was clipped by 4 bases and J by 6 bases, with 19 bases between them. This CDR3 has 16 amino acids. Per germline, CDR1 SGHDT and CDR2 YYEEEE. The complete variable domain, with remaining parts taken from reference TRBV5-6 and TRBJ2-2, reads DAGVTQSPTHLIKTRGQQVTLRCSPKSGHDTVSWYQQALGQGPQFIFQYYEEEERQRGNFPDRFSGHQFPNYSSELNVNALLLGDSALYLCASSHPNAGIAGELFFGEGSRLTVL.

This clonotype appeared a few times. Its ends do not fully match the called genes, so a read error is possible. This sequence joins TRBV5-6 and TRBJ1-6; the D gene is possibly TRBD1 (6 bases). Per the germline V gene, CDR1 is SGHDT and CDR2 is YYEEEE. The CDR3 spans 15 residues. The CDR3 nucleotides read TGTGCCAGCCGCTTGACGGACAGAGATAATTCACCCCTCCACTTT. This translates into CASRLTDRDNSPLHF.

The chain combines TRBV18 with TRBJ2-3, with TRBD2 identical over 10 bases. Unmatched junction bases numbered 6, after V lost 3 bases and J lost 6 bases. The V gene's germline CDR1 is KGHSH and CDR2 LQKENI. This CDR3 region has 15 residues. The CDR3, as DNA: TGTGCCAGCTCACCCCAGCGGGGGGGCGTTGATACGCAGTATTTT. Translating it yields CASSPQRGGVDTQYF.

This clonotype was counted a few times. The chain employs TRBV14 and TRBJ2-3, with no clear D. Germline-derived CDR1 and CDR2 are SGHDN and FVKESK. The CDR3 extends over 17 amino acids. The V end lost 0 bases, the J end lost 2 bases, and 15 bases lay between the germline ends. CDR3 protein: CASSQDWSLGFTDTQYF. The CDR3, as DNA: TGTGCCAGCAGCCAAGACTGGAGTCTGGGGTTCACAGATACGCAGTATTTT. The variable domain in full, with the rest retrieved from reference TRBV14 and TRBJ2-3, is EAGVTQFPSHSVIEKGQTVTLRCDPISGHDNLYWYRRVMGKEIKFLLHFVKESKQDESGMPNNRFLAERTGGTYSTLKVQPAELEDSGVYFCASSQDWSLGFTDTQYFGPGTRLTVL.

This sequence joins TRBV12-3 or TRBV12-4 and TRBJ1-3, with TRBD1 as a possible D gene (6 bases). The CDR3 totals 14 residues. V gave up 10 bases and J gave up 2 bases, with 15 bases separating them. The CDR3 coding sequence is TGTGCCACCGACAGGCAGCTGGCTGGAAACACCATATATTTT. Protein product: CATDRQLAGNTIYF.

The chain uses TRBV5-1 and TRBJ1-1, with D perhaps TRBD1 (5 bases). The CDR3 consists of 13 residues. Trimming stripped 2 bases from V and 4 bases from J, with 9 bases between. Germline V lookup: CDR1 SGHRS, CDR2 YFSETQ. CDR3 protein: CASSFQGTTEAFF. As DNA, the CDR3 is TGCGCCAGCAGCTTCCAGGGTACCACTGAAGCTTTCTTT.

This clonotype has more than one count but fewer than ten. The J gene is TRBJ1-2, the V gene TRBV21-1; the table's D gene call, TRBD1, was not cross checked with the DNA. TRBV21-1 is annotated as a pseudogene. The CDR3 loop spans 14 amino acids. CDR3 nucleotides: TGTGCCAGCAGCAAGGGCCAGGCGAAGGGTGGCTACACCTTC. Protein: CASSKGQAKGGYTF.

This clonotype was detected a few times. The genes are TRBV12-3 or TRBV12-4 and TRBJ2-7, with 7 nucleotides matching TRBD2. Trimming at V came to 3 bases and at J to 4 bases, leaving 3 bases not matched to a gene. CDR3 length: 13 residues. CDR3 region: CASSFGGGYEQYF. As DNA, the CDR3 is TGTGCCAGCAGTTTTGGCGGGGGATACGAGCAGTACTTC.

This chain uses TRBV7-8 with TRBJ2-2; 9 bases fit TRBD1. The germline V gene encodes CDR1 SGHVS and CDR2 FQNEAQ. This CDR3 comprises 20 residues. V shed 0 bases and J 0 bases; nucleotides not matched to a gene: 11. CDR3 DNA sequence: TGTGCCAGCAGCTTAGCGCGGGGACAGGGCATCACGGCGAACACCGGGGAGCTGTTTTTT. It yields the protein CASSLARGQGITANTGELFF.

This clonotype was recorded a few times. The chain is built from TRBV2 and TRBJ1-5, with a tentative D call TRBD1 (6 bases). The germline gives CDR1 SNHLY, CDR2 FYNNEI. This CDR3 has 12 residues. Trimming stripped 6 bases from V and 8 bases from J, with 11 bases between. DNA for the CDR3: TGTGCCAGCAGGGGAGGGGGAAAGCCCCAGCATTTT. Its protein product is CASRGGGKPQHF.

The CDR3 nucleotides read TGCAGTGCTAGACTACAGGGGAGTTGGACTGAAGCTTTCTTT. Its protein product is CSARLQGSWTEAFF. The chain combines TRBV20-1 with TRBJ1-1; 7 bases are shared with TRBD1. The V and J ends lost 2 bases and 5 bases, in that order; junction bases with no gene match: 8. Germline lookup yields CDR1 DFQATT and CDR2 SNEGSKA (reference sequence). CDR3 length: 14 residues.

This clonotype turned up a few times. V is TRBV6-5 and J is TRBJ1-2, with TRBD1 identical over 8 bases. J was trimmed by 2 bases and V by 5 bases; bases with no gene match: 7. Germline V gene lookup returns CDR1 MNHEY and CDR2 SVGAGI. CDR3 length: 15 residues. Here the CDR3 reads CASSIGSGGNYGYTF. CDR3 nucleotide sequence: TGTGCCAGCAGTATCGGATCAGGGGGCAACTATGGCTACACCTTC.

This clonotype was seen a few times. The gene calls are TRBV7-3 and TRBJ2-2; D unresolved. The CDR3 runs to 12 residues. Germline values: CDR1 SGHTA, CDR2 FQGTGA. The V gene lost 4 bases and the J gene lost 7 bases, with 7 bases spanning the gap. DNA of the CDR3: TGTGCCAGCAGCTATGTAGGCGGGGAGCTGTTTTTT. Translating gives CASSYVGGELFF.

This clonotype showed up many times. CDR3 bases: TGCAGCGTGCGGGACTACGAGCAGTACTTC. Translation: CSVRDYEQYF. V is TRBV29-1 and J is TRBJ2-7; possibly TRBD2 for D (6 bases). CDR1 is SQVTM and CDR2 is ANQGSEA in the germline V gene. The CDR3 has 10 residues. With 6 bases removed from V and 3 bases from J, the gap between germline ends came to 6 bases.

The chain combines TRBV12-3 or TRBV12-4 with TRBJ2-6, with D tentatively TRBD1 (6 bases). This CDR3 spans 15 amino acids. The ends were cut back, 6 bases at V and 4 bases at J, with 13 bases in the middle. The CDR3 spells CASRYTGTGANVLTF. CDR3 DNA: TGTGCCAGCAGATATACAGGGACCGGGGCCAACGTCCTGACTTTC.

The rearrangement uses TRBV5-6 and TRBJ2-7; TRBD1 might be the D (5 bases). Between the trimmed V and J ends, which lost 4 bases and 5 bases, there was a span of 16 bases. This CDR3 has 14 amino acids. Germline-derived CDR1 and CDR2 are SGHDT and YYEEEE. As DNA, the CDR3 is TGTGCCAGCAGCCCCACGGCAGGGCACCACGAGCAGTACTTC. It specifies CASSPTAGHHEQYF. The variable domain in full, completed from reference TRBV5-6 and TRBJ2-7, reads DAGVTQSPTHLIKTRGQQVTLRCSPKSGHDTVSWYQQALGQGPQFIFQYYEEEERQRGNFPDRFSGHQFPNYSSELNVNALLLGDSALYLCASSPTAGHHEQYFGPGTRLTVT.

The chain links TRBV30 to TRBJ2-1, with TRBD2 identical over 8 bases. Trimming cost V 5 bases and J 5 bases; bases outside gene matches: 8. Germline CDR1 GTSNPN, CDR2 SVGIG (reference sequence). The CDR3 totals 14 residues. Written as DNA, the CDR3 is TGTGCCTGGGGAATAGCGGGGTCTAACAATGAGCAGTTCTTC. Translating it yields CAWGIAGSNNEQFF.

This clonotype occurred a few times. This sequence joins TRBV6-5 and TRBJ2-7; TRBD1 is a possible D gene (6 bases). V was clipped by 2 bases and J by 0 bases, with 11 bases between them. The CDR3 covers 15 residues. Germline CDR1 reads MNHEY; CDR2 reads SVGAGI. The CDR3 region has the DNA TGTGCCAGCAGTTACGGGGGCCGTGGCTCCTACGAGCAGTACTTC. Translating gives CASSYGGRGSYEQYF.

This clonotype came up once. The chain uses TRBV6-5 and TRBJ1-2; D is uncertain. V was clipped by 2 bases and J by 0 bases, with 10 bases between them. The CDR3 is 15 residues long. In germline, CDR1 is MNHEY, CDR2 SVGAGI. In DNA form, the CDR3 reads TGTGCCAGCAGTTACGACCAGCCTTCTAACTATGGCTACACCTTC. It is translated as CASSYDQPSNYGYTF.